This T cell receptor beta chain was sequenced for a study of T cell repertoires in cytomegalovirus infection. Study in general: Both CMV infection and a matching HLA type were indicated by public TCR beta signatures.

The CDR3 consists of 17 residues. With V trimmed by 6 bases and J by 3 bases, 11 bases remained unmatched. TCRdb analysed the reads with MiXCR anew, one entry per CDR3 protein. The sample includes approximately 200,000 distinct CDR3 sequences, 28% seen only once; the top ten take around 29%. Sequenced input: PBMCs. This sequence was found in a human donor in good health (CMV status not recorded). Some clones in this sample may be carry-over from other donors' samples. V and J are TRBV12-3 or TRBV12-4 and TRBJ2-1; 10 bases match TRBD2. The CDR3 reads CASSQLAGGLNYNEQFF. The CDR3 nucleotides read TGTGCCAGCAGCCAATTAGCGGGGGGTCTAAACTACAATGAGCAGTTCTTC.